This T cell receptor beta chain came from a study of Tregs in tolerant kidney transplant recipients. This clone is called medium-sized based on its frequency. Its antigen is as yet unknown. From the germline J gene comes the end of the CDR3, since the read stops 3 residues before it. Per germline, CDR1 DFQATT and CDR2 SNEGSKA (reference sequence). CDR3 length: 14 amino acids. The V and J ends lost 6 bases and 8 bases, in that order; junction bases with no gene match: 11. Profiled with immunoSEQ multiplex PCR; TCRdb holds only in-frame clones, not every one. Found here are 2,500 to 3,500 clones; the top ten clones hold roughly 8.6%. After approximately 6 days with irradiated graft donor PBMCs, CFSE-labeled recipient PBMCs were FACS-sorted.

The receptor was isolated from a human patient who received a combined kidney and bone marrow transplant. Sequencing was performed on CD8+ T cells from blood cultured with allogeneic cells, taken before the transplant. V gene TRBV20-1 combines with J gene TRBJ2-3, with 10 positions matching TRBD1. CDR3 protein: CSAPDRGQMGTQYF. The part of the CDR3 DNA that was read is TGCAGTGCCCCCGACAGGGGGCAAATGGGTACG.